The clone carrying this TCR beta chain was recorded a few times. Its antigen is undetermined. The CDR3 runs to 14 residues. CDR1 MDHEN and CDR2 SYDVKM come from the germline V gene. V was pared by 4 bases and J by 4 bases, with 11 bases between. The method was immunoSEQ multiplex PCR; TCRdb's version includes in-frame clones alone and lacks a portion of them. The sample has approximately 130,000 clones, 89% seen once. The data are from a study of T cell responses to AZD1222 COVID-19 vaccine. Broader study findings: Only a handful of AZD1222 recipients tested seropositive at baseline. There were vaccine-associated CD4 TCRs across spike, dominant at 160-218 and 743-854.

The material was peripheral blood, obtained 28 days after the second AZD1222 dose. The V call is TRBV28, the J call TRBJ1-5; D may be TRBD1 (5 bases). The TCR was taken from an adult who received the AZD1222 COVID-19 vaccine. The CDR3 sequence: CASSSWTTNQPQHF. CDR3 DNA sequence: TGTGCCAGCAGTTCTTGGACAACTAATCAGCCCCAGCATTTT.